This record concerns one T cell receptor (beta chain) sequence. The data derive from a study of blood T cell repertoires in COVID-19. Study-wide context: Spain, Italy and the United States supplied samples that represented acute and convalescent COVID-19.

The CDR3 sequence is 13 residues long. The V end lost 6 bases, the J end lost 3 bases, and 11 bases lay between the germline ends. In germline, CDR1 is SQVTM, CDR2 ANQGSEA. Clones were sequenced by immunoSEQ multiplex PCR, and TCRdb holds only the in-frame ones, with some missing. The sample shows about 280,000 clones, roughly nine tenths of them seen only once. Sequenced sample: peripheral blood. This clonotype was obtained from a man aged 50-59 years with acute or convalescent COVID-19. The rearrangement joins TRBV29-1 to TRBJ1-4; no firm D call. The CDR3 nucleotides read TGCAGCGTGACCCGCGGGGCTAATGAAAAACTGTTTTTT. This encodes CSVTRGANEKLFF.